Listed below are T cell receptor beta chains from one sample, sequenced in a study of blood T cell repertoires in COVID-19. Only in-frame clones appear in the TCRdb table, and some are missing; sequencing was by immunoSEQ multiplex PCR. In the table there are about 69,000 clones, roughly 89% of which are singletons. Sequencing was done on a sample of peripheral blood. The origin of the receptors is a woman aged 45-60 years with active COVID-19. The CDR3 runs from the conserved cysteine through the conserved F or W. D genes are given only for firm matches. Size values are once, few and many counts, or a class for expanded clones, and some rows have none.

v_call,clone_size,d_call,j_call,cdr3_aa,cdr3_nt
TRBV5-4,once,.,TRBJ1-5,CASSLDGGNQPQHF,TGTGCCAGCAGCTTAGATGGAGGCAATCAGCCCCAGCATTTT
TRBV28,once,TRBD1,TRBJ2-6,CASRGQNAANVLTF,TGTGCCAGCAGGGGACAGAATGCGGCCAACGTCCTGACTTTC
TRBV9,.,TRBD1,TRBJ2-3,CASSVATGQGLADTQYF,TGTGCCAGCAGCGTAGCTACAGGACAGGGGTTGGCAGATACGCAGTATTTT
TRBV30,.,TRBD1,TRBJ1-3,CAWSVGDRADRAGNTIYF,TGTGCCTGGAGTGTAGGTGATCGGGCGGACAGGGCTGGAAACACCATATATTTT
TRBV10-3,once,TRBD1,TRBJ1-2,CAISGHRDRFLGYTF,TGTGCCATCAGTGGCCACCGGGACAGGTTTCTTGGCTACACCTTC
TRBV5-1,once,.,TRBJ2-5,CASSLSQGEETQYF,TGCGCCAGCAGCTTAAGCCAAGGGGAAGAGACCCAGTACTTC
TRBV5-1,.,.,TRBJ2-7,CASSYGDSYEQYF,TGCGCCAGCAGCTACGGGGACTCCTACGAGCAGTACTTC
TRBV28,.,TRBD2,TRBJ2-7,CASRTGLAGAGVYF,TGTGCCAGCAGGACGGGACTAGCGGGAGCGGGGGTGTACTTC
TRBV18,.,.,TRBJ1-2,CASSPDQAGNYGYTF,TGTGCCAGCTCACCAGACCAAGCGGGTAACTATGGCTACACCTTC
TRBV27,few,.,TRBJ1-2,CASRGRDHLNYGYTF,TGTGCCAGCAGGGGCAGAGACCACTTAAACTATGGCTACACCTTC
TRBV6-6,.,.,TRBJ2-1,CASFSAYNEQFF,TGTGCCAGTTTCAGCGCCTACAATGAGCAGTTCTTC
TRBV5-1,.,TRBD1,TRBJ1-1,CASSFPTGGTEAFF,TGCGCCAGCAGCTTCCCGACAGGGGGCACTGAAGCTTTCTTT
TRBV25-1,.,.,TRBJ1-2,CASSEPGRGDYGYTF,TGTGCCAGCAGTGAACCCGGCAGGGGTGACTATGGCTACACCTTC
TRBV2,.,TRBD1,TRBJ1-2,CASMERAGGNYGYTF,TGTGCCAGCATGGAGAGGGCAGGGGGCAACTATGGCTACACCTTC
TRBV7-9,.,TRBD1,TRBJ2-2,CASSARQGADTGELFF,TGTGCCAGCAGCGCAAGACAGGGGGCAGACACCGGGGAGCTGTTTTTT
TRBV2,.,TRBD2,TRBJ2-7,CASSGTSGTYEQYF,TGTGCCAGCAGCGGGACTAGCGGGACCTACGAGCAGTACTTC
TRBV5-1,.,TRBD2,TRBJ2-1,CASTTGDGRVYEQFF,TGCGCCAGCACCACTGGGGACGGGAGGGTGTATGAGCAGTTCTTC
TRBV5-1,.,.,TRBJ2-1,CASSRTTDYNEQFF,TGCGCCAGCAGCCGGACTACGGACTACAATGAGCAGTTCTTC
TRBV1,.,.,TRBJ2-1,CTSSLLAGGRRRSYNEQFF,TGCACCAGCAGCCTTTTGGCCGGCGGCCGACGCCGCTCCTACAATGAGCAGTTCTTC
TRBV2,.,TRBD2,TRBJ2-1,CASRDREGNWEQFF,TGTGCCAGCAGAGATCGGGAGGGCAACTGGGAGCAGTTCTTC
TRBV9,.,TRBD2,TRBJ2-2,CASSVAGGGTGELFF,TGTGCCAGCAGCGTAGCGGGAGGAGGGACCGGGGAGCTGTTTTTT
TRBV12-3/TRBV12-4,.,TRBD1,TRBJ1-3,CASSPGQPNTIYF,TGTGCCAGCAGCCCGGGACAGCCAAACACCATATATTTT
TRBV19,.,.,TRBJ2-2,CASTRDKANTGELFF,TGTGCCAGTACCCGGGACAAAGCGAACACCGGGGAGCTGTTTTTT
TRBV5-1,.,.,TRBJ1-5,CASSLGGGERNQPQHF,TGCGCCAGCAGCTTGGGAGGGGGAGAACGCAATCAGCCCCAGCATTTT
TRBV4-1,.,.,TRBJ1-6,CASSRNVDSPLHF,TGCGCCAGCAGCCGAAACGTAGATTCACCCCTCCACTTT
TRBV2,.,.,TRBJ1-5,CASSERGREPQHF,TGTGCCAGCAGTGAACGAGGGAGGGAGCCCCAGCATTTT
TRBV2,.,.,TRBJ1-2,CASSEGFGGYGYTF,TGTGCCAGCAGTGAAGGGTTCGGAGGGTATGGCTACACCTTC